This T cell receptor beta chain appears in the sequencing data of a study of cytomegalovirus exposure and HLA in healthy donors. PCR amplification relied on 60 Vbeta primers (plus 13 Jbeta primers). The method was immunoSEQ multiplex PCR; TCRdb's version includes in-frame clones alone and lacks a portion of them. This table has about 60,000 clones, about 69% appearing once. The CDR3 contains 18 residues. The sequencing input was PBMCs. The receptor comes from a middle-aged man in good health and CMV-seropositive. The J gene is TRBJ1-1, the V gene TRBV21-1; the table calls TRBD1, which could not be checked here. TRBV21-1 is given as a pseudogene. CDR3 sequence: CASSRTQGARKTNTEAFF. CDR3 nucleotides: TGTGCCAGCAGCAGGACGCAGGGCGCCAGGAAAACGAACACTGAAGCTTTCTTT.